These T cell receptor beta chains were read from a single sample in a study of T cells in Graves' hyperthyroidism and ophthalmopathy. One entry per CDR3 protein results from TCRdb running MiXCR on the multiplex PCR reads. The data hold around 610,000 distinct CDR3 sequences, with approximately 14% observed a single time. The material sequenced was blood. The receptors here all came from a woman aged 40 to 50 with Graves' ophthalmopathy. The CDR3 runs from the conserved cysteine through the conserved F or W. Fields, in order: V gene, J gene, clone size, D gene, CDR3 DNA, CDR3 protein. The D gene is left open where the match is weak. Expanded clones get a size class; other rows say once, few or many, or leave the size out.

>TRBV12-3/TRBV12-4|TRBJ2-7|few|.
TGTGCCAGCAGCTACAGGGATCCCTACGAGCAGTACTTC
CASSYRDPYEQYF
>TRBV10-3|TRBJ2-7|.|.
TGTGCCATCAGTGGACGGGGGGCCTACACCTACGAGCAGTACTTC
CAISGRGAYTYEQYF
>TRBV7-6|TRBJ2-7|many|.
TGTGCCAGCAGCCCCGTGACAGACTACGAGCAGTACTTC
CASSPVTDYEQYF
>TRBV12-3/TRBV12-4|TRBJ2-5|many|TRBD1
TGTGCCAGCAGTTTGGGACAGGGGGCCCAAGAGACCCAGTACTTC
CASSLGQGAQETQYF
>TRBV4-1|TRBJ1-2|.|.
TGCGCCAGCAGCCGCGAAGGGGGATTAGTAACTAACTATGGCTACACCTTC
CASSREGGLVTNYGYTF
>TRBV6-1|TRBJ1-5|many|.
TGTGCCAGCGCACCGGGCGATCAGCCCCAGCATTTT
CASAPGDQPQHF
>TRBV28|TRBJ2-2|many|.
TGTGCCAGCAGTTCGCGTACGGCCGGGGAGCTGTTTTTT
CASSSRTAGELFF
>TRBV5-1|TRBJ1-1|many|.
TGCGCCAGCAGCAACAATCTAAACACTGAAGCTTTCTTT
CASSNNLNTEAFF
>TRBV7-2|TRBJ1-5|.|TRBD1
TGTGCCAGCAGCTTAACCCCAGGGGGGAGTCAGCCCCAGCATTTT
CASSLTPGGSQPQHF
>TRBV11-2|TRBJ2-7|many|TRBD2
TGTGCCAGCAGCCCCTGGCTAGCGGGAGAGGGGTACTTC
CASSPWLAGEGYF
>TRBV7-2|TRBJ2-7|.|TRBD1
TGTGCCAGCAGCTTCGACAGGGACGAGCAGTACTTC
CASSFDRDEQYF
>TRBV6-1|TRBJ1-2|.|.
TGTGCCAGCAGTGAAGGGGGCAGCGGACTCACTAACTATGGCTACACCTTC
CASSEGGSGLTNYGYTF
>TRBV6-4|TRBJ2-2|many|TRBD2
TGTGCCAGCAGACCAGGGACTAGCGGGAGGCTAACCGGGGAGCTGTTTTTT
CASRPGTSGRLTGELFF
>TRBV3-1|TRBJ2-5|.|.
TGTGCCAGCAGCCAAGATTTGGCTAGTTGGGAGACCCAGTACTTC
CASSQDLASWETQYF
>TRBV30|TRBJ1-1|many|.
TGTGCCTGGAGAGGGGCGGGTGGCACTGAAGCTTTCTTT
CAWRGAGGTEAFF
>TRBV10-3|TRBJ1-1|.|.
TGTGCCATCAGTGACAGGCAGAGCACTGAAGCTTTCTTT
CAISDRQSTEAFF
>TRBV7-3|TRBJ2-1|many|.
TGTGCCAGCAGCTTACTCGCTGGGGCTACCCCATACAATGAGCAGTTCTTC
CASSLLAGATPYNEQFF
>TRBV28|TRBJ2-7|many|.
TGTGCCAGCAGTTCTCCGGCCTTTTCCTACGAGCAGTACTTC
CASSSPAFSYEQYF
>TRBV10-3|TRBJ1-6|few|.
TGTGCCATCAGTGAACAAGGTTCACCCCTCCACTTT
CAISEQGSPLHF
>TRBV15|TRBJ2-7|few|.
TGTGCCACCAGCAGAGGACCTTCGGGCGAGCAGTACTTC
CATSRGPSGEQYF
>TRBV30|TRBJ2-7|.|TRBD1
TGTGCCTGGGGGGACAGGGGCATCCCCCTCGAGCAGTACTTC
CAWGDRGIPLEQYF
>TRBV6-1|TRBJ1-1|many|.
TGTGCCAGCAGAAACGAGGGAAGCACTGAAGCTTTCTTT
CASRNEGSTEAFF
>TRBV12-3/TRBV12-4|TRBJ1-1|many|TRBD1
TGTGCCAGCAGTCCACCCGGACAGGGAGGCACTGAAGCTTTCTTT
CASSPPGQGGTEAFF
>TRBV6-1|TRBJ1-1|.|TRBD1
TGTGCCAGCAGAAGGACAGGGTTTGCTTTCTTT
CASRRTGFAFF
>TRBV28|TRBJ2-7|many|.
TGTGCCAGCAGTCTGCCGCCGGGGACCTACGAGCAGTACTTC
CASSLPPGTYEQYF
>TRBV20-1|TRBJ2-3|many|.
TGCAGTGCTAGAGACCCCCTTGGAGTGGATACGCAGTATTTT
CSARDPLGVDTQYF
>TRBV2|TRBJ1-5|many|TRBD1
TGTGCCATTAGGGGACAGTTTAATCAGCCCCAGCATTTT
CAIRGQFNQPQHF
>TRBV19|TRBJ2-5|many|.
TGTGCCAGTAGCGAGCACGCACCTCTTTCGGAGACCCAGTACTTC
CASSEHAPLSETQYF
>TRBV12-3/TRBV12-4|TRBJ1-5|many|.
TGTGCCAGCAGTTTATTCGGGGGCGCCGATCAGCCCCAGCATTTT
CASSLFGGADQPQHF
>TRBV2|TRBJ2-1|many|TRBD2
TGTGCCAGCAGGGCGGGGATGAGACTAGCGTCCATCAATGAGCAGTTCTTC
CASRAGMRLASINEQFF
>TRBV7-9|TRBJ1-2|many|.
TGTGCCAGCAGCTTAGCGGAACAGGGCTACACCTTC
CASSLAEQGYTF